The 32 T cell receptor beta chains below all came from one sample that was sequenced in a study of beta chain features in type 1 diabetes. The whole isolated RNA underwent reverse transcription, so sequencing captured expressed TCRB transcripts. TCRdb's table, derived via immunoSEQ multiplex PCR, lists solely in-frame clones and lacks some. The sample shows about 360,000 clones, around 12% of them seen only once. The sample taken for sequencing was naive CD4+ T cells from blood. The receptors derive from a man between 18 and 35 years old in good health.

The chain links TRBV29-1 to TRBJ2-5, with 9 bases that match TRBD1. The germline CDR1 and CDR2 sequences are SQVTM and ANQGSEA. The J segment lost 6 bases and the V segment lost 5 bases, leaving 13 bases of the junction unmatched. This CDR3 has 15 residues. CDR3 coding DNA: TGCAGCGTTACCAAACCACAGGGGGCTGGGCAGACCCAGTACTTC. Its translation is CSVTKPQGAGQTQYF.

This clone was seen more than once but under ten times. J is TRBJ1-2 and V is TRBV5-1; 7 bases map to TRBD1. Trimming cost V 5 bases and J 8 bases; bases outside gene matches: 9. Germline V gene lookup returns CDR1 SGHRS and CDR2 YFSETQ. This CDR3 is built from 13 residues. CDR3 region: CASSLGTEEGYTF. In DNA, the CDR3 is TGCGCCAGCAGTCTGGGGACAGAGGAGGGCTACACCTTC.

For this clone: At one boundary the junction diverges from the germline segment, which might be a read error. The V and J genes are TRBV7-2 and TRBJ1-1; TRBD1 agrees at 7 bases. The germline CDR1 and CDR2 sequences are SGHTA and FQGNSA. The CDR3 is 16 amino acids. This chain's CDR3 is CATSPPPGTAGNPAFF. The CDR3 coding sequence is TGTGCCACCAGCCCTCCGCCGGGGACAGCCGGAAACCCCGCTTTCTTT.

The J gene is TRBJ2-2, the V gene TRBV4-2; TRBD1 aligns across 7 bases. CDR3 length: 17 residues. Germline assignment: CDR1 LGHNA and CDR2 YNFKEQ. J was trimmed by 1 base and V by 4 bases; bases with no gene match: 9. The CDR3 loop is CASSPSPAGGNTGELFF. The CDR3 DNA reads TGTGCCAGCAGCCCATCCCCAGCAGGGGGGAACACCGGGGAGCTGTTTTTT.

This clone was counted between two and nine times. The chain carries TRBV20-1 and TRBJ2-5, with 8 bases that match TRBD2. The junction had 5 bases not matched to a gene; V was cut back by 6 bases and J by 11 bases. CDR1 and CDR2 from the germline V gene are DFQATT and SNEGSKA (reference sequence). The CDR3 totals 10 residues. CDR3 sequence reads: CSAGQREQYF. The CDR3 nucleotides are TGCAGTGCAGGTCAGCGGGAGCAGTACTTC.

The V call is TRBV4-3, the J call TRBJ2-3, with a weak D call TRBD2 (5 bases). Germline CDR1 and CDR2: LGHNA and YSLEER. The V gene lost 0 bases and the J gene lost 8 bases, with 15 bases spanning the gap. There are 15 residues in the CDR3. This chain's CDR3 is CASSQDRTVWGTQYF. The DNA of the CDR3 is TGCGCCAGCAGCCAAGATAGGACTGTCTGGGGTACGCAGTATTTT.

This clone was observed a few times. This sequence joins TRBV7-9 and TRBJ2-7; 7 bases match TRBD2. Germline CDR1 SEHNR, CDR2 FQNEAQ (reference sequence). The CDR3 length is 15 residues. V lost 3 bases and J lost 3; bases outside the gene matches: 8. The CDR3 loop reads CASSFISGGVYEQYF. The CDR3 DNA follows: TGTGCCAGCAGCTTCATCTCGGGAGGAGTCTACGAGCAGTACTTC.

The CDR3 DNA sequence: TGTGCCAGCGAGTCGGGCGGGAGGCCCTACGAGCAGTACTTC. Translation gives CASESGGRPYEQYF. The chain recombines TRBV7-2 with TRBJ2-7; 8 positions agree with TRBD2. Looked up from germline, CDR1 is SGHTA and CDR2 is FQGNSA. Trimming at V came to 8 bases and at J to 2 bases, leaving 8 bases not matched to a gene. The CDR3 sequence is 14 residues long.

The chain joins TRBV6-6 to TRBJ1-1; TRBD1 matches 7 bases. From germline, CDR1 is MNHNY and CDR2 SVGAGI (reference sequence). This CDR3 has 12 residues. V shed 2 bases, J shed 10 bases, and the junction held 4 bases outside the gene matches. The CDR3 loop reads CASSYGAGGAFF. In nucleotides, the CDR3 is TGTGCCAGCAGTTACGGCGCAGGGGGAGCTTTCTTT.

This clone was seen a few times. The rearrangement uses TRBV9 and TRBJ2-7, with 7 bases fitting TRBD2. CDR3 length: 14 residues. Germline trimming cut 0 bases from V and 6 bases from J; bases unmatched to any gene: 6. The germline gives CDR1 SGDLS, CDR2 YYNGEE. This CDR3 reads CASSVDAGVTEQYF. Here the CDR3 DNA reads TGTGCCAGCAGCGTAGACGCGGGAGTAACCGAGCAGTACTTC.

The chain joins TRBV9 to TRBJ2-2; perhaps TRBD1 as D (5 bases). V lost 4 bases, J lost 6 bases, and 16 bases lay in between. The CDR3 has 15 residues. CDR1 is SGDLS and CDR2 is YYNGEE in the germline V gene. CDR3 DNA: TGTGCCAGCAGCCCTGGTGTAGGGGCGGCCGGGGAGCTGTTTTTT. It is translated as CASSPGVGAAGELFF.

The rearrangement joins TRBV30 to TRBJ2-1; 7 nucleotides agree with TRBD1. The CDR3 loop spans 16 amino acids. Per germline, CDR1 GTSNPN and CDR2 SVGIG (reference sequence). Trimming at V came to 5 bases and at J to 9 bases, leaving 19 bases not matched to a gene. DNA for the CDR3: TGTGCCTGGGCACTGGCCGGGACAGTTCCCTCTAGTGAGCAGTTCTTC. It encodes CAWALAGTVPSSEQFF.

This clone was seen a handful of times. V usage is TRBV4-1 and J usage is TRBJ2-1, with 11 nucleotides matching TRBD2. Per the germline V gene, CDR1 is MGHRA and CDR2 is YSYEKL. This CDR3 contains 15 residues. The V segment lost 4 bases and the J segment 3 bases; nucleotides outside the gene matches: 2. CDR3 coding DNA: TGCGCCAGCAGCCCAGGGACTAGCGGCTACAATGAGCAGTTCTTC. Its translation is CASSPGTSGYNEQFF.

This clone was recorded a few times. The V and J genes are TRBV7-3 and TRBJ1-1; D ambiguous. The germline V and J ends were trimmed by 3 bases and 1 base, with 12 bases remaining between them. Germline V gene data show CDR1 as SGHTA and CDR2 as FQGTGA. This CDR3 comprises 15 residues. The CDR3 sequence: CASSLGSSENTEAFF. DNA of the CDR3: TGTGCCAGCAGCTTGGGCAGCTCAGAGAACACTGAAGCTTTCTTT. Complete variable domain (other parts from reference TRBV7-3 and TRBJ1-1): GAGVSQTPSNKVTEKGKYVELRCDPISGHTALYWYRQSLGQGPEFLIYFQGTGAADDSGLPNDRFFAVRPEGSVSTLKIQRTERGDSAVYLCASSLGSSENTEAFFGQGTRLTVV.

The chain employs TRBV18 and TRBJ2-7; 7 bases fit TRBD2. Losses at the gene ends were 2 bases for V and 3 bases for J; bases not matched to a gene: 4. In germline, CDR1 is KGHSH, CDR2 LQKENI. There are 14 residues in the CDR3. The CDR3 sequence is CASSPATSVYEQYF. CDR3 DNA: TGTGCCAGCTCACCAGCTACTAGCGTCTACGAGCAGTACTTC.

This sequence joins TRBV6-6 and TRBJ2-5; 8 nucleotides agree with TRBD1. Looked up from germline, CDR1 is MNHNY and CDR2 is SVGAGI (reference sequence). CDR3 length: 15 residues. Trimming removed 7 bases from V and 2 bases from J; junction bases left unmatched: 9. The CDR3 reads CASTSPDRAQETQYF. The CDR3 coding sequence is TGTGCCAGCACCTCCCCGGACAGGGCACAAGAGACCCAGTACTTC.

There are a few counts of this clone. The rearrangement links TRBV5-4 to TRBJ1-5; 12 positions agree with TRBD1. With 0 bases clipped from V and 8 bases from J, the junction kept 9 bases outside the gene matches. The V gene's germline CDR1 is SGHNT and CDR2 YYREEE (reference sequence). The CDR3 loop spans 17 amino acids. The CDR3 bases are TGTGCCAGCAGCTTGGAGGGACAGGGGGCAGGAACAAAGCCCCAGCATTTT. Amino acids: CASSLEGQGAGTKPQHF.

The V and J genes are TRBV30 and TRBJ1-5, with 9 bases lining up with TRBD1. Germline CDR1 reads GTSNPN; CDR2 reads SVGIG (reference sequence). With V trimmed by 0 bases and J by 7 bases, 10 bases remained unmatched. The CDR3 is 16 residues long. DNA for the CDR3: TGTGCCTGGAGTGTACCGGGGGGACAGGGCGGGCAGCCCCAGCATTTT. This gives the protein CAWSVPGGQGGQPQHF.

The genes are TRBV5-4 and TRBJ1-1; D is unclear. The CDR3 loop spans 16 amino acids. The germline V gene has CDR1 SGHNT and CDR2 YYREEE (reference sequence). Trimming removed 4 bases at V and 1 base at J, with 17 bases between. The CDR3 nucleotides read TGTGCCAGCAGCGCCGGTTATGCTGGGAGGAACACTGAAGCTTTCTTT. This translates into CASSAGYAGRNTEAFF.

The V and J genes are TRBV29-1 and TRBJ2-1; D call uncertain. Germline assignment: CDR1 SQVTM and CDR2 ANQGSEA. The CDR3 consists of 14 residues. V was shortened by 7 bases and J by 7 bases, with 20 bases between the two germline ends. The CDR3 loop reads CSAIPLERMNEQFF. CDR3 DNA sequence: TGCAGCGCTATCCCGCTCGAGAGGATGAATGAGCAGTTCTTC.

This clone has just a few counts. In the same sample, other DNA sequences code for this CDR3. The chain couples TRBV29-1 to TRBJ2-7; perhaps TRBD2 as D (5 bases). Trimming removed 4 bases from V and 1 base from J, with 11 bases in between. Germline assignment: CDR1 SQVTM and CDR2 ANQGSEA. The CDR3 is 13 residues long. CDR3 region: CSVGVTGSYEQYF. DNA of the CDR3: TGCAGCGTTGGGGTGACGGGATCCTACGAGCAGTACTTC.

J is TRBJ2-7 and V is TRBV2; D gene uncertain. V was pared by 4 bases and J by 3 bases, with 7 bases between. Germline lookup yields CDR1 SNHLY and CDR2 FYNNEI. The CDR3 consists of 12 residues. CDR3 region: CASSGIDYEQYF. As DNA, the CDR3 is TGTGCCAGCAGTGGTATAGACTACGAGCAGTACTTC.

This sequence joins TRBV27 and TRBJ1-1; D unresolved. Per germline, CDR1 MNHEY and CDR2 SMNVEV (reference sequence). The CDR3 covers 14 residues. With 6 bases removed from V and 1 base from J, the gap between germline ends came to 12 bases. DNA for the CDR3: TGTGCCAGCAGGCCGGTGGGCCCGAACACTGAAGCTTTCTTT. This gives the protein CASRPVGPNTEAFF.

V gene TRBV5-4 combines with J gene TRBJ1-1, with 7 bases lining up with TRBD1. The CDR3 covers 15 residues. Germline V CDR1 and CDR2: SGHNT, YYREEE (reference sequence). The J segment lost 4 bases and the V segment lost 1 base, leaving 7 bases of the junction unmatched. The CDR3 DNA sequence: TGTGCCAGCAGCTTGCGTTTGACAGGGAGCACTGAAGCTTTCTTT. Translation gives CASSLRLTGSTEAFF.

The chain combines TRBV20-1 with TRBJ2-5; D may be TRBD2 (5 bases). The CDR3 extends over 10 amino acids. Between the trimmed V and J ends, which lost 6 bases and 4 bases, there was a span of 6 bases. Germline V CDR1 and CDR2: DFQATT, SNEGSKA (reference sequence). The chain's CDR3 is CSAGRETQYF. The CDR3 region has the DNA TGCAGTGCGGGGAGAGAGACCCAGTACTTC.

This clone was found a few times. This chain joins TRBV5-1 and TRBJ2-5, with 11 bases identical to TRBD2. Germline CDR1 reads SGHRS; CDR2 reads YFSETQ. V shed 4 bases and J 4 bases; nucleotides not matched to a gene: 9. This CDR3 spans 16 amino acids. CDR3: CASSPVTSGVGETQYF. CDR3 sequence (DNA): TGCGCCAGCAGCCCAGTGACTAGCGGGGTTGGAGAGACCCAGTACTTC.

This clone has more than one count but fewer than ten. V is TRBV7-2 and J is TRBJ1-5; no definite D call. CDR1 and CDR2 from the germline V gene are SGHTA and FQGNSA. This CDR3 is 15 amino acids long. V dropped 5 bases and J dropped 7 bases, with 18 bases sitting between them. The CDR3 DNA follows: TGTGCCAGCAGCCCAGGATATGGAGGAGAACAGCCCCAGCATTTT. Amino acid sequence: CASSPGYGGEQPQHF.

The V call is TRBV5-1, the J call TRBJ2-3; 12 nucleotides align to TRBD1. The CDR3 contains 15 residues. CDR1 and CDR2 from the germline V gene are SGHRS and YFSETQ. Trimming removed 2 bases from V and 4 bases from J; junction bases left unmatched: 2. The CDR3 sequence: CASSLGTGGADTQYF. In DNA, the CDR3 is TGCGCCAGCAGCTTAGGGACAGGGGGCGCAGATACGCAGTATTTT.

This clone has a handful of counts. The chain is built from TRBV28 and TRBJ2-1; a possible D gene is TRBD2 (6 bases). Germline loops: CDR1 MDHEN, CDR2 SYDVKM. The V end was cut by 7 bases, the J end by 5 bases, with 18 bases between. The CDR3 has 15 residues. CDR3 DNA sequence: TGTGCCAGCATTTCCGCGGGGCAAAATGACAATGAGCAGTTCTTC. Its translation: CASISAGQNDNEQFF.

This clone was seen a few times. This chain links TRBV6-1 with TRBJ2-3, with D uncertain. V was trimmed by 5 bases and J by 0 bases, leaving 9 bases between them. CDR1 and CDR2 from the germline V gene are MNHNS and SASEGT. This CDR3 comprises 14 residues. CDR3 nucleotide sequence: TGTGCCAGCAGTCCCCAGACTAGCACAGATACGCAGTATTTT. Protein: CASSPQTSTDTQYF.

The CDR3 here is CASSPRQPLTGELFF. CDR3 in DNA: TGTGCCAGCTCACCGCGGCAGCCGCTCACCGGGGAGCTGTTTTTT. The chain joins TRBV18 to TRBJ2-2; D remains ambiguous. This CDR3 is built from 15 residues. Germline CDR1 is KGHSH and CDR2 is LQKENI. The ends were cut back, 3 bases at V and 4 bases at J, with 12 bases in the middle.

J is TRBJ2-7 and V is TRBV2; 9 bases fit TRBD1. Germline V lookup: CDR1 SNHLY, CDR2 FYNNEI. Trimming at V came to 6 bases and at J to 7 bases, leaving 16 bases not matched to a gene. The CDR3 is 16 amino acids. The CDR3: CASSWNRDRVSGEQYF. The CDR3 region has the DNA TGTGCCAGCAGCTGGAACCGGGACAGGGTCTCGGGGGAGCAGTACTTC.